Below, 3 T cell receptor beta chains from the same sample are listed, as sequenced in a study of blood T cell repertoires in COVID-19. Clones were read by immunoSEQ multiplex PCR, and TCRdb kept only the in-frame ones, dropping some. The profile shows roughly 60,000 clones, roughly three quarters of them singletons. The source material was peripheral blood. These receptor sequences come from a human donor in a cohort sampled during active COVID-19.

The chain uses TRBV19 and TRBJ1-2; 9 nucleotides agree with TRBD1. Germline lookup yields CDR1 LNHDA and CDR2 SQIVND (reference sequence). V was clipped by 6 bases and J by 4 bases; unmatched bases: 6. This CDR3 has 14 residues. CDR3 residues: CASSRQGVTYGYTF. DNA of the CDR3: TGTGCCAGTAGCCGACAGGGGGTTACCTATGGCTACACCTTC.

V usage is TRBV4-2 and J usage is TRBJ1-2; TRBD1 matches at 12 bases. Trimming took 3 bases from V and 4 from J; bases not matched to a gene: 12. Germline CDR1 is LGHNA and CDR2 is YNFKEQ. The CDR3 sequence is 18 residues long. The CDR3 spells CASSHQSRDRGLGYGYTF. In nucleotides, the CDR3 is TGTGCCAGCAGCCACCAATCGAGGGACAGGGGGCTCGGCTATGGCTACACCTTC.

The genes are TRBV7-3 and TRBJ2-1, with D possibly TRBD1 on 6 matching bases. V lost 3 bases and J 6 bases, leaving 12 bases between the germline ends. Germline V gene data show CDR1 as SGHTA and CDR2 as FQGTGA. The CDR3 extends over 14 amino acids. The CDR3 DNA sequence: TGTGCCAGCAGCTTGGGAACAGGGCCCAATGAGCAGTTCTTC. It encodes CASSLGTGPNEQFF.